The clone carrying this T cell receptor beta chain was observed once. TCRdb's copy holds only in-frame clones and misses some; the assay was immunoSEQ multiplex PCR. The data show under 95,000 clones, about 93% seen once. This specimen belongs to a study of T cell changes during pregnancy in multiple sclerosis. Source: peripheral blood, taken in the second trimester of pregnancy. The TCR originated in a female donor in good health, enrolled as a control in a pregnancy study.

This chain's CDR3 is CASSQVATGPRGNTIYF. DNA for the CDR3: TGCGCCAGCAGCCAAGTCGCGACAGGCCCTCGGGGAAACACCATATATTTT. The V gene is TRBV4-1, the J gene TRBJ1-3; TRBD1 might be the D (6 bases). CDR1 and CDR2 from the germline V gene are MGHRA and YSYEKL. This CDR3 region has 17 residues. V lost 1 base and J 4 bases, leaving 17 bases between the germline ends.